The 28 T cell receptor beta chains given below trace back to one sample, sequenced in a study of T cell responses to AZD1222 COVID-19 vaccine. Sequenced by immunoSEQ multiplex PCR; TCRdb stores in-frame clones only, minus some. The table shows about 110,000 clones, with approximately 90% occurring only once. The material sequenced was peripheral blood, taken on day 0 of AZD1222 vaccination. The origin of the receptors is an adult in good health.

The J gene is TRBJ1-6, the V gene TRBV7-6; 7 positions match TRBD1. Germline V gives CDR1 SGHVS, CDR2 FNYEAQ. Trimming removed 1 base from V and 9 bases from J; junction bases left unmatched: 6. The CDR3 runs to 15 residues. The CDR3 reads CASSLGTGDISPLHF. For the CDR3, the DNA is TGTGCCAGCAGCTTAGGGACAGGTGACATTTCACCCCTCCACTTT.

This rearrangement joins TRBV3-1 (or the pseudogene TRBV3-2) to TRBJ1-5; D uncertain. V was trimmed by 2 bases and J by 5 bases, leaving 10 bases between them. The CDR3 consists of 14 residues. The germline V gene encodes CDR1 LGHDT and CDR2 YNNKEL (reference sequence). The CDR3 sequence: CASSQTVSYQPQHF. The CDR3 DNA reads TGTGCCAGCAGCCAAACAGTCTCCTATCAGCCCCAGCATTTT.

The chain employs TRBV10-2 and TRBJ2-3; D possibly uses TRBD1 or TRBD2 (5 bases each). V gave up 0 bases and J gave up 5 bases, with 12 bases separating them. This CDR3 region has 15 residues. The V gene's germline CDR1 is WSHSY and CDR2 SAAADI. The CDR3 nucleotides read TGCGCCAGCAGTGAGTCAGGGGATGGAGGAGATACGCAGTATTTT. It codes for CASSESGDGGDTQYF.

The rearrangement links TRBV6-2 or TRBV6-3 to TRBJ1-5; D remains unclear. Deletions cut 3 bases from V and 7 bases from J, with 13 bases between. The CDR3 has 14 residues. From germline, CDR1 is MNHEY and CDR2 SVGEGT. This CDR3 reads CASSYRRVQQPQHF. The CDR3 bases are TGTGCCAGCAGTTATAGGAGGGTTCAACAGCCCCAGCATTTT.

The chain joins TRBV5-6 to TRBJ1-2; possibly TRBD1 for D (5 bases). Germline-derived CDR1 and CDR2 are SGHDT and YYEEEE. The CDR3 runs 16 residues. Deletions cut 3 bases from V and 2 bases from J, with 17 bases between. The DNA for the CDR3 is TGTGCCAGCAGCTGGGGGACGGGTATGGCGAACTATGGCTACACCTTC. It translates to CASSWGTGMANYGYTF.

The chain uses TRBV5-1 and TRBJ1-2; 7 bases map to TRBD1. Germline V gene data show CDR1 as SGHRS and CDR2 as YFSETQ. The junction had 6 bases not matched to a gene; V was cut back by 2 bases and J by 8 bases. This CDR3 has 13 residues. CDR3 nucleotide sequence: TGCGCCAGCAGCTTCGACAGGGCTGGGGGCTACACCTTC. Its translation: CASSFDRAGGYTF.

J is TRBJ1-1 and V is TRBV5-1; D ambiguous. The CDR3 sequence is 16 residues long. V shed 3 bases and J shed 0 bases, with 15 bases lying between them. Germline lookup yields CDR1 SGHRS and CDR2 YFSETQ. The CDR3 region is CASSSGPEVMNTEAFF. The CDR3 DNA reads as TGCGCCAGCAGCTCCGGACCCGAGGTCATGAACACTGAAGCTTTCTTT.

The chain employs TRBV15 and TRBJ1-6, with 10 positions matching TRBD1. The trim removed 5 bases at V and 11 bases at J, leaving 6 bases unmatched. The V gene's germline CDR1 is LNHNV and CDR2 YYDKDF (reference sequence). CDR3 size: 14 residues. The CDR3, as DNA: TGTGCCACCAGCCTGACAGGGGGCTTTCCACCCCTCCACTTT. Translated, it gives CATSLTGGFPPLHF.

The CDR3 DNA reads as TGCGCCAGCAGCCCCTCACAGGGCTTGAACACTGAAGCTTTCTTT. Amino acid sequence: CASSPSQGLNTEAFF. The rearrangement links TRBV5-1 to TRBJ1-1; D possibly corresponds to TRBD1 (6 bases). With 4 bases removed from V and 0 bases from J, the gap between germline ends came to 13 bases. The CDR3 is 15 residues long. CDR1 and CDR2 (germline): SGHRS, YFSETQ.

This chain uses TRBV5-1 with TRBJ1-2, with D perhaps TRBD1 (6 bases). CDR1 SGHRS and CDR2 YFSETQ come from the germline V gene. Between the trimmed V and J ends, which lost 0 bases and 6 bases, there was a span of 9 bases. The CDR3 has 13 residues. This CDR3 reads CASSLEPGDGYTF. CDR3 nucleotide sequence: TGCGCCAGCAGCTTGGAGCCAGGGGATGGCTACACCTTC.

The V call is TRBV5-4, the J call TRBJ1-1; 7 nucleotides match TRBD1. Germline trimming cut 5 bases from V and 3 bases from J; bases unmatched to any gene: 7. This CDR3 region has 14 residues. Germline values: CDR1 SGHNT, CDR2 YYREEE (reference sequence). The CDR3 DNA is TGTGCCAGCAGACAGGGGAGTTCTGACACTGAAGCTTTCTTT. Translating gives CASRQGSSDTEAFF.

This clone has more than one count but fewer than ten. This chain joins TRBV19 and TRBJ1-5; unclear D gene. Germline CDR1 reads LNHDA; CDR2 reads SQIVND (reference sequence). This CDR3 contains 17 residues. The V end was cut by 1 base, the J end by 3 bases, with 16 bases between. The CDR3 is CASSIGHGGSPNQPQHF. The CDR3 bases are TGTGCCAGTAGTATAGGTCATGGAGGCAGCCCCAATCAGCCCCAGCATTTT.

A single count supports this clone. CDR3 sequence: CASRRTGSGNTIYF. CDR3 DNA sequence: TGTGCCAGCAGGAGGACAGGGAGCGGAAACACCATATATTTT. J is TRBJ1-3 and V is TRBV27, with TRBD1 matching over 8 bases. The junction had 5 bases not matched to a gene; V was cut back by 6 bases and J by 4 bases. Looked up from germline, CDR1 is MNHEY and CDR2 is SMNVEV (reference sequence). The CDR3 covers 14 residues.

This rearrangement joins TRBV5-4 to TRBJ1-1; the match to TRBD1 covers 7 bases. V shed 5 bases and J 5 bases; nucleotides not matched to a gene: 6. The CDR3 contains 13 residues. Germline CDR1 reads SGHNT; CDR2 reads YYREEE (reference sequence). The CDR3, as DNA: TGTGCCAGCAGACAGGGGCTCCAGACTGAAGCTTTCTTT. It encodes CASRQGLQTEAFF.

Here the CDR3 reads CASSVQQGEEAFF. The CDR3 DNA reads as TGTGCCAGTAGTGTCCAACAGGGTGAAGAAGCTTTCTTT. This rearrangement joins TRBV19 to TRBJ1-1, with a tentative D call TRBD1 (6 bases). This CDR3 region has 13 residues. Per germline, CDR1 LNHDA and CDR2 SQIVND (reference sequence). V shed 5 bases and J shed 8 bases, with 15 bases lying between them.

The genes are TRBV9 and TRBJ2-7; D possibly matches TRBD1 or TRBD2 (5 bases each). The V and J ends lost 0 bases and 4 bases respectively, with 17 bases between them. Germline assignment: CDR1 SGDLS and CDR2 YYNGEE. The CDR3 length is 16 residues. In DNA, the CDR3 is TGTGCCAGCAGCGTAGGTGAGGGGAGAGTCGTATACGAGCAGTACTTC. Protein: CASSVGEGRVVYEQYF.

This clone was found once. The chain joins TRBV5-5 to TRBJ2-1; 10 bases fit TRBD1. Trimming cost V 1 base and J 6 bases; bases outside gene matches: 1. This CDR3 is built from 14 residues. The V gene's germline CDR1 is SGHKS and CDR2 YYEKEE (reference sequence). The DNA for the CDR3 is TGTGCCAGCAGCTTGCGGGACAGGGGCAATGAGCAGTTCTTC. It is translated as CASSLRDRGNEQFF.

This clone showed up just once. This sequence joins TRBV6-5 and TRBJ2-7; 10 bases fit TRBD1. V lost 6 bases, J lost 3 bases, and 8 bases stayed unmatched. The CDR3 has 15 residues. In germline, CDR1 is MNHEY, CDR2 SVGAGI. DNA of the CDR3: TGTGCCAGCAGGGGTCCCGGGACAGGGGACTACGAGCAGTACTTC. Its translation is CASRGPGTGDYEQYF.

The chain links TRBV7-3 to TRBJ2-2, with D tentatively TRBD1 (6 bases). Germline lookup yields CDR1 SGHTA and CDR2 FQGTGA. The CDR3 runs 15 residues. V lost 6 bases and J lost 1, with 12 bases in between. CDR3 loop: CASRRTGMNTGELFF. CDR3 bases: TGTGCCAGCAGACGAACAGGGATGAACACCGGGGAGCTGTTTTTT.

The rearrangement joins TRBV6-5 to TRBJ1-1; perhaps TRBD1 as D (5 bases). This CDR3 spans 15 amino acids. Germline CDR1 MNHEY, CDR2 SVGAGI. Trimming cost V 4 bases and J 0 bases, with 12 bases left between them. CDR3 coding DNA: TGTGCCAGCAGTTCATACAAAGGGGTGAACACTGAAGCTTTCTTT. Its protein is CASSSYKGVNTEAFF.

The rearrangement joins TRBV18 to TRBJ1-1; the D is unclear. CDR1 and CDR2 (germline): KGHSH, LQKENI. The CDR3 runs 13 residues. Trimming removed 6 bases from V and 3 bases from J, with 11 bases in between. CDR3 sequence reads: CASSPDTDTEAFF. CDR3 nucleotide sequence: TGTGCCAGCTCGCCCGATACAGACACTGAAGCTTTCTTT.

CDR3 bases: TGCGCCAGCAGCCAGGTTAGCGGAGATACGCAGTATTTT. This gives the protein CASSQVSGDTQYF. The chain joins TRBV4-1 to TRBJ2-3; possibly TRBD2 for D (6 bases). The CDR3 loop spans 13 amino acids. The V gene's germline CDR1 is MGHRA and CDR2 YSYEKL. The V end was cut by 3 bases, the J end by 5 bases, with 9 bases between.

This chain connects TRBV3-1 (or the pseudogene TRBV3-2) to TRBJ1-1, with D perhaps matching TRBD1 (6 bases). The CDR3 is 14 amino acids. V was clipped by 4 bases and J by 1 base, with 10 bases between them. Germline CDR1 and CDR2: LGHDT and YNNKEL (reference sequence). The CDR3 is CASSLETGNTEAFF. Here the CDR3 DNA reads TGTGCCAGCAGCCTTGAGACAGGGAACACTGAAGCTTTCTTT.

The V call is TRBV18, the J call TRBJ2-7; 10 bases map to TRBD2. This CDR3 region has 15 residues. The germline V gene encodes CDR1 KGHSH and CDR2 LQKENI. V was pared by 4 bases and J by 4 bases, with 7 bases of the junction left unmatched. The CDR3 DNA follows: TGTGCCAGCTCACGGGATAGCGGGAGGAGATACGAGCAGTACTTC. It specifies CASSRDSGRRYEQYF. Supplemented by reference TRBV18 and TRBJ2-7, the full variable domain reads NAGVMQNPRHLVRRRGQEARLRCSPMKGHSHVYWYRQLPEEGLKFMVYLQKENIIDESGMPKERFSAEFPKEGPSILRIQQVVRGDSAAYFCASSRDSGRRYEQYFGPGTRLTVT.

This clone has just a few counts. The CDR3 here is CATSGQGYGYTF. CDR3 DNA sequence: TGTGCCACCAGCGGACAGGGTTATGGCTACACCTTC. The chain employs TRBV15 and TRBJ1-2; 8 positions match TRBD1. This CDR3 is 12 amino acids long. V was clipped by 5 bases and J by 5 bases; unmatched bases: 1. CDR1 and CDR2 (germline): LNHNV, YYDKDF (reference sequence).

The chain carries TRBV6-5 and TRBJ1-4; D not resolved. Trimming took off 7 bases at V and 0 bases at J, with 12 bases between the two ends. The germline CDR1 and CDR2 sequences are MNHEY and SVGAGI. The CDR3 consists of 15 residues. The CDR3, as DNA: TGTGCCAGCATAGGCAGGTCGGCAACTAATGAAAAACTGTTTTTT. Protein sequence: CASIGRSATNEKLFF.

This chain joins TRBV19 and TRBJ1-4; tentatively, D is TRBD1 (5 bases). Looked up from germline, CDR1 is LNHDA and CDR2 is SQIVND (reference sequence). The CDR3 runs to 15 residues. V was shortened by 5 bases and J by 8 bases, with 18 bases between the two germline ends. As DNA, the CDR3 is TGTGCCAGTAGTTCCGCCGGCCAGGGAGGCGAAAAACTGTTTTTT. Amino acid sequence: CASSSAGQGGEKLFF.

The chain recombines TRBV5-1 with TRBJ1-3, with a weak D call TRBD1 (5 bases). Trimming took 4 bases from V and 3 from J, leaving 20 bases between them. The germline CDR1 and CDR2 sequences are SGHRS and YFSETQ. The CDR3 is made up of 17 amino acids. CDR3 protein: CASSPGRQRTDGNTIYF. Here the CDR3 DNA reads TGCGCCAGCAGCCCGGGCAGACAGCGGACGGATGGAAACACCATATATTTT.